A selection of T cell receptor beta chains follows, all from one sample in a study of blood T cell repertoires in COVID-19. Repertoires were generated with immunoSEQ multiplex PCR, while TCRdb's copy carries only in-frame clones and drops some. In the table there are about 46,000 clones, around 85% of which are singletons. The source material was peripheral blood. All receptors derive from a human donor in a cohort sampled during active COVID-19. The donor label of this sample is uncertain. CDR3s include the opening cysteine and the closing phenylalanine or tryptophan. The D gene is left open where the match is weak. The size field is filled for only some rows; it gives once, few, many or a size class.

size	V	J	D	CDR3	DNA
NA	TRBV3-1/TRBV3-2	TRBJ1-3	NA	CASSDTGSGNTIYF	TGTGCCAGCAGCGACACAGGCTCTGGAAACACCATATATTTT
NA	TRBV5-6	TRBJ1-1	NA	CASSMGLRNTEAFF	TGTGCCAGCAGCATGGGACTGCGTAACACTGAAGCTTTCTTT
few	TRBV6-5	TRBJ2-7	TRBD1	CASSYRQGPEQYF	TGTGCCAGCAGTTACAGACAGGGGCCCGAGCAGTACTTC
NA	TRBV5-1	TRBJ2-2	TRBD2	CASKQERGGLGAGELFF	TGCGCCAGCAAGCAGGAGCGGGGGGGCCTGGGCGCCGGGGAGCTGTTTTTT
NA	TRBV21-1	TRBJ2-1	NA	CASSPKRSSGGWGEQFF	TGTGCCAGCAGCCCGAAGAGGAGTAGCGGGGGTTGGGGTGAGCAGTTCTTC
NA	TRBV28	TRBJ2-2	TRBD1	CASSTTGGTGELFF	TGTGCCAGCAGTACCACAGGGGGCACCGGGGAGCTGTTTTTT
once	TRBV5-1	TRBJ2-7	TRBD1	CASSTTGTEASQQYF	TGCGCCAGCAGCACAACCGGGACAGAGGCTTCCCAGCAGTACTTC
NA	TRBV15	TRBJ2-5	NA	CATSRDHSETQYF	TGTGCCACCAGCAGAGATCACAGCGAGACCCAGTACTTC
NA	TRBV5-4	TRBJ2-5	TRBD2	CASSLSGTRQETQYF	TGTGCCAGCAGCTTGTCCGGGACTAGGCAAGAGACCCAGTACTTC
NA	TRBV9	TRBJ2-1	TRBD1	CASSEGGNSYNEQFF	TGTGCCAGCAGCGAAGGGGGCAACTCCTACAATGAGCAGTTCTTC
NA	TRBV19	TRBJ1-2	NA	CASSIGDITSFYGYTF	TGTGCCAGTAGTATAGGAGACATTACTTCCTTCTATGGCTACACCTTC
few	TRBV21-1	TRBJ2-1	NA	CASSKTSGQGFSNEQFF	TGTGCCAGCAGCAAAACTTCGGGACAGGGCTTTTCCAATGAGCAGTTCTTC
NA	TRBV3-1/TRBV3-2	TRBJ2-1	TRBD2	CASSQDFGLAGGPGYNEQFF	TGTGCCAGCAGCCAAGATTTCGGGCTAGCGGGGGGGCCTGGCTACAATGAGCAGTTCTTC
NA	TRBV4-2	TRBJ2-3	NA	CASSQRGLTDTQYF	TGTGCCAGCAGCCAGCGGGGTTTGACAGATACGCAGTATTTT
NA	TRBV2	TRBJ2-7	NA	CASKEESASYEQYF	TGTGCCAGCAAGGAGGAGTCGGCGTCCTACGAGCAGTACTTC
NA	TRBV29-1	TRBJ1-4	TRBD1	CSVAGTGATGEKLFF	TGCAGCGTCGCCGGGACAGGGGCCACAGGAGAAAAACTGTTTTTT
NA	TRBV7-9	TRBJ2-7	NA	CASSLVGRASYEQYF	TGTGCCAGCAGCTTAGTTGGCAGGGCCTCCTACGAGCAGTACTTC
NA	TRBV19	TRBJ1-2	NA	CASSTSGQTYGYTF	TGTGCCAGTAGTACCTCAGGACAGACCTATGGCTACACCTTC
medium-sized	TRBV6-6	TRBJ2-2	TRBD1	CASSAGTEVAGELFF	TGTGCCAGCAGTGCCGGGACAGAGGTCGCCGGGGAGCTGTTTTTT
NA	TRBV10-2	TRBJ1-5	NA	CASSESTGIQPQHF	TGCGCCAGCAGTGAGTCGACGGGGATTCAGCCCCAGCATTTT
NA	TRBV6-1	TRBJ1-2	NA	CASSERRGRGGYTF	TGTGCCAGCAGTGAAAGGCGGGGTCGGGGCGGCTACACCTTC
NA	TRBV3-1/TRBV3-2	TRBJ2-1	TRBD2	CASSPGLAGGTRSYNEQFF	TGTGCCAGCAGCCCGGGACTAGCGGGGGGTACACGCTCCTACAATGAGCAGTTCTTC
NA	TRBV5-4	TRBJ1-6	NA	CASSLSRGFNSPLHF	TGTGCCAGCAGCTTGAGTCGGGGGTTCAATTCACCCCTCCACTTT
NA	TRBV2	TRBJ2-2	NA	CALARLRDANTGELFF	TGTGCTCTAGCAAGGTTGAGGGATGCGAACACCGGGGAGCTGTTTTTT
once	TRBV9	TRBJ1-6	NA	CASSVVEGLNLHF	TGTGCCAGCAGCGTAGTAGAGGGCCTTAACCTCCACTTT
NA	TRBV7-9	TRBJ2-3	NA	CASSLGRTSTDTQYF	TGTGCCAGCAGCTTAGGGCGGACTAGCACAGATACGCAGTATTTT
NA	TRBV5-4	TRBJ1-5	TRBD1	CASSTDRGGQPQHF	TGTGCCAGCAGCACAGACAGGGGGGGTCAGCCCCAGCATTTT
NA	TRBV5-5	TRBJ2-3	NA	CASSLGGRPTDTQYF	TGTGCCAGCAGCTTGGGAGGGAGACCCACAGATACGCAGTATTTT
NA	TRBV9	TRBJ2-3	TRBD2	CASGRGGTDTQYF	TGTGCCAGCGGGCGGGGGGGCACAGATACGCAGTATTTT
NA	TRBV5-5	TRBJ1-6	TRBD1	CASSLELGTGFYNSPLHF	TGTGCCAGCAGCTTGGAACTCGGGACAGGGTTCTATAATTCACCCCTCCACTTT
NA	TRBV27	TRBJ1-5	NA	CASSTQGLRNQPQHF	TGTGCCAGCAGTACACAGGGTCTGCGCAATCAGCCCCAGCATTTT
NA	TRBV9	TRBJ2-3	TRBD2	CASSPRGGSTDTQYF	TGTGCCAGCAGCCCCCGCGGGGGAAGCACAGATACGCAGTATTTT